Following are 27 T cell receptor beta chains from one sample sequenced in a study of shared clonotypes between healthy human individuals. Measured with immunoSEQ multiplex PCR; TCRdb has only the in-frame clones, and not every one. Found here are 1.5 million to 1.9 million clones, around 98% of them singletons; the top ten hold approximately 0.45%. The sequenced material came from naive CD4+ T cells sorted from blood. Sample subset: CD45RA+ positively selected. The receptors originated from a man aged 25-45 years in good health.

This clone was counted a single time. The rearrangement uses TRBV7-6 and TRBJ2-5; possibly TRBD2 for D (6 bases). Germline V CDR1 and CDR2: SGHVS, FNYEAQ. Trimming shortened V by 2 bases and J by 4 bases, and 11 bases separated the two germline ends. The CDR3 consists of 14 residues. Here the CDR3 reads CASSLLPAGETQYF. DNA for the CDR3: TGTGCCAGCAGCTTACTACCAGCGGGAGAGACCCAGTACTTC.

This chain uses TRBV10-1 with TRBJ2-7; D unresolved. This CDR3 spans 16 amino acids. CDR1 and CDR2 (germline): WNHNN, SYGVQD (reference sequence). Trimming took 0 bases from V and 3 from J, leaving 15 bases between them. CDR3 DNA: TGCGCCAGCAGTGAGTCTGGAAGAACCCGAAGCTACGAGCAGTACTTC. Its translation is CASSESGRTRSYEQYF.

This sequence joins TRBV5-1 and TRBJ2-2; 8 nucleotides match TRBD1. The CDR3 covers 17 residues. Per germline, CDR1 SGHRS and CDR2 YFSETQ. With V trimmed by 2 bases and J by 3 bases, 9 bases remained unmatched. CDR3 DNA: TGCGCCAGCAGCTTTAGCCCCAGGGGGCGCGACACCGGGGAGCTGTTTTTT. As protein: CASSFSPRGRDTGELFF.

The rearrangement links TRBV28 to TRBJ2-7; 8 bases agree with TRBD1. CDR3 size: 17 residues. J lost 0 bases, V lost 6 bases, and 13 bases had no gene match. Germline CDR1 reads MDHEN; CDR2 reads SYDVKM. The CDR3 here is CASSPDRAEPSSYEQYF. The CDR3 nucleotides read TGTGCCAGCAGCCCGGACAGGGCAGAACCGAGCTCCTACGAGCAGTACTTC.

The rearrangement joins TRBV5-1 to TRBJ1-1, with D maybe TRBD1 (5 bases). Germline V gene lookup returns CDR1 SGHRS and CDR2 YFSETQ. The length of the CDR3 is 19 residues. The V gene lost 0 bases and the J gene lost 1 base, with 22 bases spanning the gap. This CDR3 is CASSLDGPPRWGQNTEAFF. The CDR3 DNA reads TGCGCCAGCAGCTTGGATGGTCCCCCCCGTTGGGGCCAGAACACTGAAGCTTTCTTT.

The CDR3 DNA is TGCGCCAGCAGCCTTTTCTCTCCATCGGTCAATGAAAAACTGTTTTTT. Its translation is CASSLFSPSVNEKLFF. The V gene is TRBV4-1, the J gene TRBJ1-4; D is unclear. The CDR3 covers 16 residues. The germline V gene has CDR1 MGHRA and CDR2 YSYEKL. V lost 4 bases, J lost 5 bases, and 17 bases lay in between.

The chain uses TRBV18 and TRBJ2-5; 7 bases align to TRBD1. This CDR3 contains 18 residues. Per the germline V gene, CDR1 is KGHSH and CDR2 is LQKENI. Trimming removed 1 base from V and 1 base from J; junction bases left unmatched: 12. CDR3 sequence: CASSPLNRGIGSQETQYF. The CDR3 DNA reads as TGTGCCAGCTCACCACTTAACAGGGGAATAGGGTCCCAAGAGACCCAGTACTTC.

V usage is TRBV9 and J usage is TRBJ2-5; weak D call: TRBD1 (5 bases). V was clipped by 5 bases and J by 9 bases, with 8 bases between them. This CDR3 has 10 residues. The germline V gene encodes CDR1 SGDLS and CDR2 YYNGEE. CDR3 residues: CASREQAQYF. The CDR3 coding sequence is TGTGCCAGCAGAGAACAGGCCCAGTACTTC.

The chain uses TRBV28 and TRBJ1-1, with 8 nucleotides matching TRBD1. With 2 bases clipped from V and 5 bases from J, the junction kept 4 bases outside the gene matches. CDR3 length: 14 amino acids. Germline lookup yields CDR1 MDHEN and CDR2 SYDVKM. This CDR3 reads CASSLPGGATEAFF. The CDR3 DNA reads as TGTGCCAGCAGTTTACCAGGGGGCGCAACTGAAGCTTTCTTT.

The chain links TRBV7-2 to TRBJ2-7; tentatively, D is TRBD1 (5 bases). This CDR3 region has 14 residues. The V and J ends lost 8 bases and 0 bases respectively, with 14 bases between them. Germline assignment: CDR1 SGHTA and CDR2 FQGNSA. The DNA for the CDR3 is TGTGCCAGCGAAGCCAGGGTGCGCTCCTACGAGCAGTACTTC. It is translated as CASEARVRSYEQYF.

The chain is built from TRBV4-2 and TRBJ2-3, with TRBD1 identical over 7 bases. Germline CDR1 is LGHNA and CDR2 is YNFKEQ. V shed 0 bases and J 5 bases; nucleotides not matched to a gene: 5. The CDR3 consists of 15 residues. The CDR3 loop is CASSQDKGAGDTQYF. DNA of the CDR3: TGTGCCAGCAGCCAAGATAAGGGGGCGGGAGATACGCAGTATTTT.

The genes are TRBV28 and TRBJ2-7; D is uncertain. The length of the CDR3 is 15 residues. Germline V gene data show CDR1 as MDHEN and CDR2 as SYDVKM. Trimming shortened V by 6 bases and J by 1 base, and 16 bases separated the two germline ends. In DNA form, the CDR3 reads TGTGCCAGCAGCCCCGCCGGACGGGTTTCCTACGAGCAGTACTTC. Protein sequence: CASSPAGRVSYEQYF.

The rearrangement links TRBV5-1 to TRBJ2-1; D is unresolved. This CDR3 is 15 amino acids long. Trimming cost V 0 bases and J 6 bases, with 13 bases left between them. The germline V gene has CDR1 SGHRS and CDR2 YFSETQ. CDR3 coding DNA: TGCGCCAGCAGCTTGGACACGGGCAGGCCCAATGAGCAGTTCTTC. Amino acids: CASSLDTGRPNEQFF.

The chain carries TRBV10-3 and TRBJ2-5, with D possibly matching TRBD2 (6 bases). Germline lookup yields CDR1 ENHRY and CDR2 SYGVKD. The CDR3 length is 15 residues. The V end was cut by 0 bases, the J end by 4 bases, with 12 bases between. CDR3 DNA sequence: TGTGCCATCAGTGAGTCGTCGGGAGTGAGAGAGACCCAGTACTTC. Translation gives CAISESSGVRETQYF.

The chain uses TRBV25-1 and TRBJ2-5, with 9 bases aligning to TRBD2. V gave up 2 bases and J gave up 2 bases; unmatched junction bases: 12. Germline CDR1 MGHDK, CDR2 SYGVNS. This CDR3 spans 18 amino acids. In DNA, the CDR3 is TGTGCCAGCAGTGAAGGGATTATAGCGGGAGAGGGGCAAGAGACCCAGTACTTC. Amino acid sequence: CASSEGIIAGEGQETQYF.

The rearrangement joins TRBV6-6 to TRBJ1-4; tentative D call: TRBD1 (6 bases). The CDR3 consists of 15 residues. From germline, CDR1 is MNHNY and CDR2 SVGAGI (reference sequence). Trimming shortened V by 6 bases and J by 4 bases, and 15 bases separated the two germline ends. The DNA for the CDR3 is TGTGCCAGCAGACCCCTGGACAGATTTAATGAAAAACTGTTTTTT. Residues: CASRPLDRFNEKLFF.

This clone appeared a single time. The CDR3 loop is CASSVTGLAMTYEQYF. CDR3 in DNA: TGTGCCAGCAGCGTCACCGGACTAGCGATGACCTACGAGCAGTACTTC. V gene TRBV9 combines with J gene TRBJ2-7; TRBD2 aligns across 9 bases. Trimming at V came to 2 bases and at J to 2 bases, leaving 8 bases not matched to a gene. Germline V lookup: CDR1 SGDLS, CDR2 YYNGEE. The CDR3 has 16 amino acids.

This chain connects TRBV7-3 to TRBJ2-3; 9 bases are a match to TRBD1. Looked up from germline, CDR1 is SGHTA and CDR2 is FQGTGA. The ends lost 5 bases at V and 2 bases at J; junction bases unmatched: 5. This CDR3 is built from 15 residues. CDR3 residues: CASSTGGVFTDTQYF. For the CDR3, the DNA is TGTGCCAGCAGCACAGGGGGCGTATTCACAGATACGCAGTATTTT.

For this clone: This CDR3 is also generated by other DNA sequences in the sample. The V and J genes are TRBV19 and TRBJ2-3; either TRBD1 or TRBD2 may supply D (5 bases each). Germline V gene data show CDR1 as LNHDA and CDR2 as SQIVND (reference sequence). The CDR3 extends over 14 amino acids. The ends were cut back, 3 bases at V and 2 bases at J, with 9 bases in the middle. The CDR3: CASSIRGPTDTQYF. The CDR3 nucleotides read TGTGCCAGTAGTATTCGGGGCCCCACAGATACGCAGTATTTT. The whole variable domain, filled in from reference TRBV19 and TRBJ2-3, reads DGGITQSPKYLFRKEGQNVTLSCEQNLNHDAMYWYRQDPGQGLRLIYYSQIVNDFQKGDIAEGYSVSREKKESFPLTVTSAQKNPTAFYLCASSIRGPTDTQYFGPGTRLTVL.

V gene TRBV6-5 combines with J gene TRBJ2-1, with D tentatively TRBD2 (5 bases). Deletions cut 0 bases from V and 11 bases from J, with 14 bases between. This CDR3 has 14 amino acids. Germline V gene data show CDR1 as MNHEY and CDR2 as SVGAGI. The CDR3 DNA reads TGTGCCAGCAGTTACTCGAGTCTGCGGGCCCAGCAGTTCTTC. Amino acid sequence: CASSYSSLRAQQFF.

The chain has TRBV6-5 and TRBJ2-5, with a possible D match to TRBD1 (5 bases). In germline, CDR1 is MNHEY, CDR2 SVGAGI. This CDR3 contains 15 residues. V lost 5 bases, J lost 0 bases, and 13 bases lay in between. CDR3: CASSPDRVYQETQYF. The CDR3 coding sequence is TGTGCCAGCAGTCCAGACAGAGTCTACCAAGAGACCCAGTACTTC.

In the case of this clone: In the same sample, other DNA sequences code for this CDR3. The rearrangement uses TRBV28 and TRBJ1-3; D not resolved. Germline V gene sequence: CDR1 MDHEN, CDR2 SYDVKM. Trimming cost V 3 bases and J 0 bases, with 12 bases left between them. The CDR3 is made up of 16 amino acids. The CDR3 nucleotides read TGTGCCAGCAGTTTCCCAGGACCCAGCTCTGGAAACACCATATATTTT. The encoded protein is CASSFPGPSSGNTIYF.

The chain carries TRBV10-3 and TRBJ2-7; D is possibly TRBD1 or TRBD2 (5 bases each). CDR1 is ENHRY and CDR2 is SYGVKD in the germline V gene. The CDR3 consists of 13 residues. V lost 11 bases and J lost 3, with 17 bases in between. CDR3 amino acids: CAATGHGSYEQYF. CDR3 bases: TGTGCCGCGACGGGGCACGGCAGCTACGAGCAGTACTTC.

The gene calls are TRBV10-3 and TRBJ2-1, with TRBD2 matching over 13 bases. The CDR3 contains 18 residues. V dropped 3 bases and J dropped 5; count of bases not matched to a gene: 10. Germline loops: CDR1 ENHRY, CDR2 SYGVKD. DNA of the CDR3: TGTGCCATCAGTGATTTGGATCGACTAGCGGGAGGTCACAATGAGCAGTTCTTC. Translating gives CAISDLDRLAGGHNEQFF.

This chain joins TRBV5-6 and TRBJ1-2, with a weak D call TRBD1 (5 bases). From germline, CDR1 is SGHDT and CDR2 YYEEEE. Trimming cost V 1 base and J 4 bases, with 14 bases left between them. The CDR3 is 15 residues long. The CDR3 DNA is TGTGCCAGCAGCTTGCCGGGGACCGACTTCTATGGCTACACCTTC. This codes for CASSLPGTDFYGYTF.

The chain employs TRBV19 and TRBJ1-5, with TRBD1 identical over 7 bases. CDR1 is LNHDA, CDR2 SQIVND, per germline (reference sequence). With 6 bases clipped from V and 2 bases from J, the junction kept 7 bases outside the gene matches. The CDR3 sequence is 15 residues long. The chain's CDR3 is CASRDRDSGNQPQHF. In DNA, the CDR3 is TGTGCCAGTAGGGACCGGGACAGTGGCAATCAGCCCCAGCATTTT.

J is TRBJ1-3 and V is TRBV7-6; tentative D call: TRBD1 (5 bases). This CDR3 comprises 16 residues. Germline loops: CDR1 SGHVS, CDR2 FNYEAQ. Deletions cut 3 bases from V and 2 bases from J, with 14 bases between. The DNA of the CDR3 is TGTGCCAGCAGCTTGCAAGACAGTGGGGCTGGAAACACCATATATTTT. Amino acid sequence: CASSLQDSGAGNTIYF.